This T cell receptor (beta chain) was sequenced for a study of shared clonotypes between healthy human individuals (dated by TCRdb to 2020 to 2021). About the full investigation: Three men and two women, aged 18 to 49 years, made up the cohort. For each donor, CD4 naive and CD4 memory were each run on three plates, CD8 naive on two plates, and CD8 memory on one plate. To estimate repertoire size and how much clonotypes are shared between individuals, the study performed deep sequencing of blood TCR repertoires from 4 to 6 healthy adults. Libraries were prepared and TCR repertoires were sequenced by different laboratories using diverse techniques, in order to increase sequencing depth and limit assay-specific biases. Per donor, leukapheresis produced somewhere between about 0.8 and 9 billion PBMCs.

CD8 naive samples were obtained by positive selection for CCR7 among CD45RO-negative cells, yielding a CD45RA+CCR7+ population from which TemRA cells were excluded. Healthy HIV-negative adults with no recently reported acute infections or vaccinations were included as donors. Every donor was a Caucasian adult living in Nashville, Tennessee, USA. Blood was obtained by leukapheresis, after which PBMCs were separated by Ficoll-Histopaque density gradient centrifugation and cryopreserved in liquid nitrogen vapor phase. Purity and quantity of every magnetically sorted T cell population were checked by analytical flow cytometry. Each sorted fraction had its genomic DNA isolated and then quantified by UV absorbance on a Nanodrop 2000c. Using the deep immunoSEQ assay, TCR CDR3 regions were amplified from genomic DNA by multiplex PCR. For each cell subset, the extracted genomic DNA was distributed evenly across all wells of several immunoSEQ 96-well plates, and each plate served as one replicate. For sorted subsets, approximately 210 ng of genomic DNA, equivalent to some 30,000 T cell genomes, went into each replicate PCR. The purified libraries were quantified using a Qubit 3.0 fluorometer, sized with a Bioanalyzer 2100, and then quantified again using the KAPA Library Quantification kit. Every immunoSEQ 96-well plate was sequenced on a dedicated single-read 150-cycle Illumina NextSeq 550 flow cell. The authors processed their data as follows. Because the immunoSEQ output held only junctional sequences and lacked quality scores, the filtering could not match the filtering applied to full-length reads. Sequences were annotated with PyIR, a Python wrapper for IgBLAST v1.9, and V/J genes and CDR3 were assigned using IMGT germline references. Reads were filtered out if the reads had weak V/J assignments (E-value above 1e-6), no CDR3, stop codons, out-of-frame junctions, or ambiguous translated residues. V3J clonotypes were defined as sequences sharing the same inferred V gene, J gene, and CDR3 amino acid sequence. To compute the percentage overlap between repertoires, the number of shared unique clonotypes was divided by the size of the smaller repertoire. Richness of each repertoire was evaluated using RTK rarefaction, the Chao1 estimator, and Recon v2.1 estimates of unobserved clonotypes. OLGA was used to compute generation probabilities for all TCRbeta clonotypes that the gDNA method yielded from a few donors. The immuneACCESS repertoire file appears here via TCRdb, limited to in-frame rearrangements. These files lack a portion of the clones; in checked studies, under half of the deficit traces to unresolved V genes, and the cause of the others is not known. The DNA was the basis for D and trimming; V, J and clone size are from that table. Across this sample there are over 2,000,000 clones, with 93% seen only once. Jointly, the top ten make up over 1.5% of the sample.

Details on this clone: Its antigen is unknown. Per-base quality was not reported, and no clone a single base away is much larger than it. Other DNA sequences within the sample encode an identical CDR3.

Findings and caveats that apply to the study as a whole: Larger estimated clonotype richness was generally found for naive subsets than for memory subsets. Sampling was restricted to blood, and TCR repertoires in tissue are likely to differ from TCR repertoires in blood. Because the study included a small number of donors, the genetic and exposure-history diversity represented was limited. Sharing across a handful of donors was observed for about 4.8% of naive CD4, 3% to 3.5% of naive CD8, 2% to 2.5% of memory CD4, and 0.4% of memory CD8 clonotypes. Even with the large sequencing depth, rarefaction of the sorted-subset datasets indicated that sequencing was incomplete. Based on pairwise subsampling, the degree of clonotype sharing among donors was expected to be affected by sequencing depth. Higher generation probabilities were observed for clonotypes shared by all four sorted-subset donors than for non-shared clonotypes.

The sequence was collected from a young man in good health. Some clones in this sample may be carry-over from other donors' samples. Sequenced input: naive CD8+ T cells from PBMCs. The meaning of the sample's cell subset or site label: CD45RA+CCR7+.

The sequenced DNA is TGTGCCAGCAGGAGAACAGGGGGCTCCTACGAGCAGTACTTC. This codes for CASRRTGGSYEQYF. This chain is built from TRBV28 and TRBJ2-7, and TRBD1 matches 8 of the central bases. Looking up the germline V gene yields CDR1 MDHEN and CDR2 SYDVKM. CDR3 length: 14 amino acids, cysteine to phenylalanine. Only the CDR3 region is kept as DNA, spanning 42 bases read in frame from base 1. V is pruned by 6 bases and J by 0 bases, leaving 4 bases of the junction without a gene match.